This TCR beta chain was observed in a study of blood T cell repertoires in COVID-19. Study-level background: The study drew acute and convalescent COVID-19 samples from the United States, Italy and Spain. PBMCs, B-cell-depleted T cells, or T cells provided the cDNA or gDNA that made up the material.

The CDR3 consists of 14 residues. Trimming took 4 bases from V and 6 from J; bases not matched to a gene: 4. Germline lookup yields CDR1 SGHDN and CDR2 FVKESK. As handled by the study authors: Estimates of nucleated cell counts were drawn from the amplification of reference gene primers. The assay was immunoSEQ multiplex PCR, and TCRdb's table has in-frame clones only and misses some. Clonal size and the V and J genes are those of that table, whereas D and trimming came from the DNA. The sample records around 99,000 clones, 80% being singletons. The V and J genes are TRBV14 and TRBJ2-7; TRBD1 aligns across 12 bases. This receptor was identified in a human donor in a cohort sampled during active or convalescent COVID-19. The sequencing sample was made of peripheral blood. CDR3 sequence reads: CASSRRDRGREQYF. The CDR3, as DNA: TGTGCCAGCAGCCGCCGGGACAGGGGGCGCGAGCAGTACTTC.